This T cell receptor beta chain is from a study of blood T cell repertoires in COVID-19. Trimming stripped 4 bases from V and 5 bases from J, with 15 bases between. Germline lookup yields CDR1 SGHTS and CDR2 YDEGEE. The CDR3 has 14 amino acids. Repertoires were generated with immunoSEQ multiplex PCR, while TCRdb's copy carries only in-frame clones and drops some. This sample has tens of thousands of clones, with almost 90% found just once. Specimen: peripheral blood. The TCR was taken from a human donor in a cohort sampled during active COVID-19. J is TRBJ1-1 and V is TRBV5-8; possibly TRBD1 for D (5 bases). The DNA for the CDR3 is TGTGCCAGCAGCCCCGACAGTAGGATGACTGAAGCTTTCTTT. Residues: CASSPDSRMTEAFF.